Below are 13 T cell receptor beta chains sequenced from a single sample in a study of chemoradiotherapy in HPV16-positive cancers. The table came from immunoSEQ multiplex PCR; TCRdb's copy has only in-frame clones and leaves some out. This table has 20,000 to 25,000 clones, approximately 87% appearing once. Here the sequenced sample was blood, taken from a patient who underwent chemoradiotherapy. These receptors all stem from a human donor with HPV-associated anogenital cancer.

The CDR3: CASTALSDTQYF. In DNA form, the CDR3 reads TGTGCCAGCACGGCACTTTCAGATACGCAGTATTTT. The rearrangement uses TRBV7-9 and TRBJ2-3; D gene uncertain. The V end was cut by 7 bases, the J end by 4 bases, with 9 bases between. This CDR3 has 12 residues. Germline V gene sequence: CDR1 SEHNR, CDR2 FQNEAQ (reference sequence).

The CDR3 nucleotides read TGTGCCAGTAGCCCGACAACCACAGATACGCAGTATTTT. Protein sequence: CASSPTTTDTQYF. The chain uses TRBV19 and TRBJ2-3; D unclear. V was clipped by 6 bases and J by 2 bases, with 9 bases between them. This CDR3 spans 13 amino acids. Germline V gene lookup returns CDR1 LNHDA and CDR2 SQIVND (reference sequence).

There are a few counts of this clone. This chain connects TRBV14 to TRBJ2-2, with 12 bases lining up with TRBD2. The V gene's germline CDR1 is SGHDN and CDR2 FVKESK. With 4 bases clipped from V and 6 bases from J, the junction kept 3 bases outside the gene matches. The CDR3 is 15 residues long. The CDR3 nucleotides are TGTGCCAGCAGCCTACGACTAGCGGGAGCCGGGGAGCTGTTTTTT. It translates to CASSLRLAGAGELFF.

The V gene is TRBV5-1, the J gene TRBJ2-2; D gene ambiguous. The CDR3 sequence is 15 residues long. The V and J ends lost 4 bases and 0 bases respectively, with 10 bases between them. Germline loops: CDR1 SGHRS, CDR2 YFSETQ. The CDR3 spells CASSPKGTNTGELFF. In nucleotides, the CDR3 is TGCGCCAGCAGCCCGAAGGGCACGAACACCGGGGAGCTGTTTTTT. The whole variable domain, filled in from reference TRBV5-1 and TRBJ2-2, reads KAGVTQTPRYLIKTRGQQVTLSCSPISGHRSVSWYQQTPGQGLQFLFEYFSETQRNKGNFPGRFSGRQFSNSRSEMNVSTLELGDSALYLCASSPKGTNTGELFFGEGSRLTVL.

The chain joins TRBV29-1 to TRBJ2-2; D may be TRBD1 (5 bases). The germline V gene encodes CDR1 SQVTM and CDR2 ANQGSEA. V was shortened by 6 bases and J by 4 bases, with 12 bases between the two germline ends. The length of the CDR3 is 13 residues. The chain's CDR3 is CSVSVTGTGELFF. CDR3 nucleotide sequence: TGCAGCGTGTCCGTTACAGGCACCGGGGAGCTGTTTTTT.

This sequence joins TRBV19 and TRBJ1-2, with D perhaps matching TRBD1 (6 bases). The V gene lost 6 bases and the J gene lost 5 bases, with 19 bases spanning the gap. This CDR3 is built from 15 residues. From germline, CDR1 is LNHDA and CDR2 SQIVND (reference sequence). CDR3 bases: TGTGCCAGTAGAGCCCCGGACAGTTCCCGATATGGCTACACCTTC. This sequence encodes CASRAPDSSRYGYTF.

This clone appeared a few times. The rearrangement uses TRBV4-1 and TRBJ2-7, with D perhaps assigned TRBD1 or TRBD2 (5 bases each). The ends were cut back, 5 bases at V and 3 bases at J, with 17 bases in the middle. The germline CDR1 and CDR2 sequences are MGHRA and YSYEKL. This CDR3 is 15 amino acids long. CDR3 sequence: CASSDWDGRNYEQYF. The DNA for the CDR3 is TGCGCCAGCAGCGATTGGGACGGAAGAAACTACGAGCAGTACTTC.

V and J are TRBV2 and TRBJ1-2; unclear D gene. Trimming stripped 6 bases from V and 0 bases from J, with 8 bases between. The CDR3 covers 13 residues. Per the germline V gene, CDR1 is SNHLY and CDR2 is FYNNEI. CDR3 loop: CASSDTSNYGYTF. CDR3 sequence (DNA): TGTGCCAGCAGCGACACGTCTAACTATGGCTACACCTTC. Complete variable domain (other parts from reference TRBV2 and TRBJ1-2): EPEVTQTPSHQVTQMGQEVILRCVPISNHLYFYWYRQILGQKVEFLVSFYNNEISEKSEIFDDQFSVERPDGSNFTLKIRSTKLEDSAMYFCASSDTSNYGYTFGSGTRLTVV.

The CDR3 coding sequence is TGCAGTGCTATAAGGGACACTGAAGCTTTCTTT. As protein: CSAIRDTEAFF. The chain recombines TRBV20-1 with TRBJ1-1, with D uncertain. V was clipped by 4 bases and J by 3 bases, with 6 bases between them. This CDR3 contains 11 residues. Germline V lookup: CDR1 DFQATT, CDR2 SNEGSKA (reference sequence).

The chain is built from TRBV27 and TRBJ2-1; either TRBD1 or TRBD2 may supply D (5 bases each). Germline CDR1 reads MNHEY; CDR2 reads SMNVEV (reference sequence). V dropped 6 bases and J dropped 3 bases, with 15 bases sitting between them. This CDR3 has 15 residues. The CDR3 DNA reads TGTGCCAGCAGAACCAGGGACCGCCTCTACAATGAGCAGTTCTTC. The encoded protein is CASRTRDRLYNEQFF.

The chain is built from TRBV27 and TRBJ2-3; 8 positions match TRBD2. This CDR3 has 16 amino acids. Germline values: CDR1 MNHEY, CDR2 SMNVEV (reference sequence). V gave up 4 bases and J gave up 2 bases; unmatched junction bases: 8. The CDR3 region is CASSSLGREVTDTQYF. DNA for the CDR3: TGTGCCAGCAGTTCGCTGGGGCGGGAGGTCACAGATACGCAGTATTTT.

The chain is built from TRBV28 and TRBJ1-4; 8 bases agree with TRBD1. CDR1 is MDHEN and CDR2 is SYDVKM in the germline V gene. The CDR3 covers 15 residues. The junction had 5 bases not matched to a gene; V was cut back by 6 bases and J by 2 bases. In DNA form, the CDR3 reads TGTGCCAGCAGGGCCAGGGGGCATACTAATGAAAAACTGTTTTTT. This codes for CASRARGHTNEKLFF. The whole variable domain, remainder taken from reference TRBV28 and TRBJ1-4, is DVKVTQSSRYLVKRTGEKVFLECVQDMDHENMFWYRQDPGLGLRLIYFSYDVKMKEKGDIPEGYSVSREKKERFSLILESASTNQTSMYLCASRARGHTNEKLFFGSGTQLSVL.

V is TRBV19 and J is TRBJ2-1; a weak D match, TRBD2 (6 bases). Germline V gene lookup returns CDR1 LNHDA and CDR2 SQIVND (reference sequence). The CDR3 has 14 amino acids. The CDR3 spells CAQKVPGSGNEQFF. Written as DNA, the CDR3 is TGTGCACAAAAAGTCCCTGGGAGCGGGAATGAGCAGTTCTTC.